The 8 T cell receptor beta chains listed next were all sequenced from one sample in a study of blood T cell repertoires in COVID-19. Clones were sequenced by immunoSEQ multiplex PCR, and TCRdb holds only the in-frame ones, with some missing. The table records approximately 300,000 clones, 89% of them present only once. Sequences were obtained from PBMCs or T cells enriched from blood (not recorded which). The origin of the receptors is a man in his fifties or sixties who had recovered from COVID-19.

The rearrangement uses TRBV15 and TRBJ2-1; D perhaps matches TRBD1 (6 bases). Germline lookup yields CDR1 LNHNV and CDR2 YYDKDF (reference sequence). The CDR3 runs 17 residues. V dropped 3 bases and J dropped 4 bases, with 19 bases sitting between them. Here the CDR3 DNA reads TGTGCCACCAGCAGGGGGGCCCAGGGGCTCCAATACAATGAGCAGTTCTTC. Amino acids: CATSRGAQGLQYNEQFF. The variable domain in full, with the rest retrieved from reference TRBV15 and TRBJ2-1, is DAMVIQNPRYQVTQFGKPVTLSCSQTLNHNVMYWYQQKSSQAPKLLFHYYDKDFNNEADTPDNFQSRRPNTSFCFLDIRSPGLGDTAMYLCATSRGAQGLQYNEQFFGPGTRLTVL.

The chain links TRBV7-2 to TRBJ2-4; 8 bases fit TRBD1. Germline V gene sequence: CDR1 SGHTA, CDR2 FQGNSA. The CDR3 has 13 residues. With 6 bases clipped from V and 4 bases from J, the junction kept 2 bases outside the gene matches. CDR3 nucleotide sequence: TGTGCCAGCAGTACAGGGGGAAAAAACATTCAGTACTTC. Protein sequence: CASSTGGKNIQYF. The full variable domain, rest sourced from reference TRBV7-2 and TRBJ2-4, is GAGVSQSPSNKVTEKGKDVELRCDPISGHTALYWYRQSLGQGLEFLIYFQGNSAPDKSGLPSDRFSAERTGGSVSTLTIQRTQQEDSAVYLCASSTGGKNIQYFGAGTRLSVL.

The chain joins TRBV27 to TRBJ2-7; 11 bases match TRBD2. The germline gives CDR1 MNHEY, CDR2 SMNVEV (reference sequence). V shed 0 bases, J shed 2 bases, and the junction held 3 bases outside the gene matches. This CDR3 is built from 16 residues. CDR3 nucleotides: TGTGCCAGCAGTTTATCGGGACTAGCGGAGACCTACGAGCAGTACTTC. This translates into CASSLSGLAETYEQYF.

This clone has only a few counts. The rearrangement uses TRBV4-1 and TRBJ2-7; D perhaps matches TRBD2 (6 bases). Germline lookup yields CDR1 MGHRA and CDR2 YSYEKL. This CDR3 is 15 amino acids long. Trimming removed 3 bases at V and 0 bases at J, with 12 bases between. CDR3 amino acids: CASSQGGGASYEQYF. CDR3 coding DNA: TGCGCCAGCAGCCAGGGAGGCGGGGCCTCCTACGAGCAGTACTTC.

The V gene is TRBV19, the J gene TRBJ1-5; TRBD1 might be the D (5 bases). Trimming shortened V by 3 bases and J by 2 bases, and 14 bases separated the two germline ends. Germline V lookup: CDR1 LNHDA, CDR2 SQIVND (reference sequence). This CDR3 contains 16 residues. As DNA, the CDR3 is TGTGCCAGTAGTATCACGGGGGAAGTAGGCAATCAGCCCCAGCATTTT. It is translated as CASSITGEVGNQPQHF.

J is TRBJ2-2 and V is TRBV30, with 7 bases fitting TRBD2. Trimming at V came to 0 bases and at J to 6 bases, leaving 13 bases not matched to a gene. The CDR3 is 17 amino acids. The germline CDR1 and CDR2 sequences are GTSNPN and SVGIG (reference sequence). This chain's CDR3 is CAWSVLGRGSVSGELFF. DNA of the CDR3: TGTGCCTGGAGTGTACTTGGGAGGGGAAGTGTGTCCGGGGAGCTGTTTTTT.

This clone was recorded a few times. This rearrangement joins TRBV7-3 to TRBJ1-6; D is undetermined. The V end lost 5 bases, the J end lost 9 bases, and 14 bases lay between the germline ends. This CDR3 contains 14 residues. CDR1 and CDR2 from the germline V gene are SGHTA and FQGTGA. For the CDR3, the DNA is TGTGCCAGCAGCCCCAGTTCCGGGTTTTCACCCCTCCACTTT. Translating it yields CASSPSSGFSPLHF.

This clone appeared once. The rearrangement joins TRBV7-9 to TRBJ1-6; TRBD1 matches 11 bases. Germline assignment: CDR1 SEHNR and CDR2 FQNEAQ (reference sequence). The ends lost 4 bases at V and 10 bases at J; junction bases unmatched: 15. There are 18 residues in the CDR3. The CDR3 nucleotides read TGTGCCAGCAGCTCCCGGGACAGGGGGACGAGCGGGGGCTCACCCCTCCACTTT. As protein: CASSSRDRGTSGGSPLHF.